This T cell receptor beta chain was captured by sequencing in a study of graft-versus-host responses after intestinal transplantation. Study details: Uniformly, recipients were administered anti-thymocyte globulin induction with subsequent tacrolimus and steroids for around three years.

About this clone: Its antigen is as yet unknown.

The data were produced by immunoSEQ multiplex PCR, yet TCRdb's version contains in-frame clones alone and is incomplete. Here the sample spans 70,000 to 100,000 clones, about 89% being singletons. Notes on the study in general: GvH clones appeared in recipient marrow, some first in ileum or blood.

From germline, CDR1 is PRHDT and CDR2 FYEKMQ (reference sequence). The CDR3 contains 13 residues. Trimming cost V 1 base and J 7 bases, with 7 bases left between them. The V and J genes are TRBV13 and TRBJ2-2; D is unclear. The TCR comes from a human donor who received an intestinal transplant. The sequencing here drew on unstimulated CD4+ T cells sorted from spleen or lymph node cells, taken before intestinal transplant. The CDR3 sequence is CASSLVGDGELFF. In nucleotides, the CDR3 is TGTGCCAGCAGCTTAGTAGGAGACGGGGAGCTGTTTTTT. Based on the CDR3 plus reference TRBV13 and TRBJ2-2, the full variable domain is AAGVIQSPRHLIKEKRETATLKCYPIPRHDTVYWYQQGPGQDPQFLISFYEKMQSDKGSIPDRFSAQQFSDYHSELNMSSLELGDSALYFCASSLVGDGELFFGEGSRLTVL.